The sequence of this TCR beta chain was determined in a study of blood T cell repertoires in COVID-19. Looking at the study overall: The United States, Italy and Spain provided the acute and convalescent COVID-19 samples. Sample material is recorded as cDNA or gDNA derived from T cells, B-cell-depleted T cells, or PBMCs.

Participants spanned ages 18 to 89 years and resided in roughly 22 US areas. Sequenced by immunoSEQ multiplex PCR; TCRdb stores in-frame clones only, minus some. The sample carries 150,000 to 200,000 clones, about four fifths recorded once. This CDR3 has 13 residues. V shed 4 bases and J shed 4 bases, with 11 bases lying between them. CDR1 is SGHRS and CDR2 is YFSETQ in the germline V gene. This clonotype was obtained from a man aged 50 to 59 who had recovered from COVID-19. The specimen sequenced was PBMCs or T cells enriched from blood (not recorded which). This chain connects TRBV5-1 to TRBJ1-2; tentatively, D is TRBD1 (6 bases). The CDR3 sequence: CASSPDSTYGYTF. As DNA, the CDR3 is TGCGCCAGCAGCCCGGACAGTACCTATGGCTACACCTTC.